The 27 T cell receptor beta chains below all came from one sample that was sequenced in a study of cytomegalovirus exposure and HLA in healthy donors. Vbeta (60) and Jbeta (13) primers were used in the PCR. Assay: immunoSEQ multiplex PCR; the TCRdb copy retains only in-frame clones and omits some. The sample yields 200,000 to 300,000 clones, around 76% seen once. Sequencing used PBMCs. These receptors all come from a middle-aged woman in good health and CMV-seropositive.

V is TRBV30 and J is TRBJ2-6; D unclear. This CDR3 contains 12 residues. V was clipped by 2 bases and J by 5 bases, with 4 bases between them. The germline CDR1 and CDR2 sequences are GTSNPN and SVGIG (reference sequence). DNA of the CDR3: TGTGCCTGGAGTATAAGGGCCAACGTCCTGACTTTC. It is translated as CAWSIRANVLTF.

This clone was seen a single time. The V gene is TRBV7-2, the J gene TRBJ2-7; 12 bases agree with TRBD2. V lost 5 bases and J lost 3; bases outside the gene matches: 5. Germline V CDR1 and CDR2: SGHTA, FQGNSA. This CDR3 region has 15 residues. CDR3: CASSPRTSGDYEQYF. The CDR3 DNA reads TGTGCCAGCAGCCCCAGGACTAGCGGGGACTACGAGCAGTACTTC.

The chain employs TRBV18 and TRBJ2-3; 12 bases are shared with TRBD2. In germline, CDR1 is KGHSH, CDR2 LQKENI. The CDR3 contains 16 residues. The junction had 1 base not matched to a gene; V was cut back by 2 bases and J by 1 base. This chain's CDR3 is CASSPWTSGGTDTQYF. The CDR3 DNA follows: TGTGCCAGCTCACCATGGACTAGCGGGGGCACAGATACGCAGTATTTT. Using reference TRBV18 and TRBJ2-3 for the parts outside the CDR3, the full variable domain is NAGVMQNPRHLVRRRGQEARLRCSPMKGHSHVYWYRQLPEEGLKFMVYLQKENIIDESGMPKERFSAEFPKEGPSILRIQQVVRGDSAAYFCASSPWTSGGTDTQYFGPGTRLTVL.

The CDR3 protein is CASSEADLARGSTNEKLFF. The CDR3, as DNA: TGTGCCAGCAGTGAAGCGGATTTGGCCAGGGGCTCAACTAATGAAAAACTGTTTTTT. The chain couples TRBV6-1 to TRBJ1-4; D may be TRBD1 (6 bases). The CDR3 covers 19 residues. Per germline, CDR1 MNHNS and CDR2 SASEGT. The V end lost 0 bases, the J end lost 0 bases, and 17 bases lay between the germline ends.

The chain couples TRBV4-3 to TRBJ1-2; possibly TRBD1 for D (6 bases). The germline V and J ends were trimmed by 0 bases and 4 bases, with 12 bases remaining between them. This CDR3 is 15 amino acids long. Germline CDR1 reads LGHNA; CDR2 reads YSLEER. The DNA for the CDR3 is TGCGCCAGCAGCCAAGATCACAGGGTCAGCTATGGCTACACCTTC. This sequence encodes CASSQDHRVSYGYTF.

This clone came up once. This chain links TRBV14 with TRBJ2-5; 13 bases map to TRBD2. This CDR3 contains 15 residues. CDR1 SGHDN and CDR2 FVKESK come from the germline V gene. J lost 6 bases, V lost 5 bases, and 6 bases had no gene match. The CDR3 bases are TGTGCCAGCAGCTTCGGACTAGCGGGAGTCCAGACCCAGTACTTC. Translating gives CASSFGLAGVQTQYF.

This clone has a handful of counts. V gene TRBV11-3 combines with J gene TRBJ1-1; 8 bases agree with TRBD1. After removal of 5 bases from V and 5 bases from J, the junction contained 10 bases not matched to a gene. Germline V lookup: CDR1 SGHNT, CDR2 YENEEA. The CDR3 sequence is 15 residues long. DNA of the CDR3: TGTGCCAGCAGCCACTATCGGACAGGGAGGACTGAAGCTTTCTTT. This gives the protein CASSHYRTGRTEAFF.

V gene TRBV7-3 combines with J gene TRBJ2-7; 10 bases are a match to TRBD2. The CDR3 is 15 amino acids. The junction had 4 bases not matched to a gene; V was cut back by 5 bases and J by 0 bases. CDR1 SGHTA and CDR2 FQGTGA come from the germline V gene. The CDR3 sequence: CASSISGGHSYEQYF. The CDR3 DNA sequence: TGTGCCAGCAGCATTAGCGGGGGGCACTCCTACGAGCAGTACTTC.

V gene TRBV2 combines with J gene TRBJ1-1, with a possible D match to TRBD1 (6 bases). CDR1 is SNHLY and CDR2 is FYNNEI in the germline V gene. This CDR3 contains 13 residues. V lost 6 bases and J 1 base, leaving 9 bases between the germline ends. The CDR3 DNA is TGTGCCAGCAGCGGACAGCCGAACACTGAAGCTTTCTTT. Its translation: CASSGQPNTEAFF. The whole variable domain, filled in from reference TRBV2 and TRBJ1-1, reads EPEVTQTPSHQVTQMGQEVILRCVPISNHLYFYWYRQILGQKVEFLVSFYNNEISEKSEIFDDQFSVERPDGSNFTLKIRSTKLEDSAMYFCASSGQPNTEAFFGQGTRLTVV.

CDR3 amino acids: CASSLDDRDYTF. DNA for the CDR3: TGTGCCAGCAGCTTGGACGACAGGGACTACACCTTC. This sequence joins TRBV7-8 and TRBJ1-2; 7 bases fit TRBD1. V dropped 3 bases and J dropped 10; count of bases not matched to a gene: 5. Germline values: CDR1 SGHVS, CDR2 FQNEAQ. The CDR3 extends over 12 amino acids.

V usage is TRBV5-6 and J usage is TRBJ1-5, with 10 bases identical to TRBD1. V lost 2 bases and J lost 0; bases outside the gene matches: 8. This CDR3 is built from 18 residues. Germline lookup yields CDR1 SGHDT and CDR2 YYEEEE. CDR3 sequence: CASSFAGTGVYSNQPQHF. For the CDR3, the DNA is TGTGCCAGCAGCTTCGCCGGGACAGGGGTCTATAGCAATCAGCCCCAGCATTTT.

Here the CDR3 reads CAWSAPQAGANVLTF. CDR3 sequence (DNA): TGTGCCTGGAGTGCCCCCCAGGCTGGGGCCAACGTCCTGACTTTC. V is TRBV30 and J is TRBJ2-6; D gene uncertain. The CDR3 runs to 15 residues. Trimming shortened V by 1 base and J by 2 bases, and 9 bases separated the two germline ends. Germline lookup yields CDR1 GTSNPN and CDR2 SVGIG (reference sequence).

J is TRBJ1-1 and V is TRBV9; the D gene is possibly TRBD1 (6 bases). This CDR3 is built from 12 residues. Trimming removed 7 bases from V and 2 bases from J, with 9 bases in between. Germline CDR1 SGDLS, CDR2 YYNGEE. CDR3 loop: CASGTTNTEAFF. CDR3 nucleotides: TGTGCCAGCGGGACAACTAACACTGAAGCTTTCTTT.

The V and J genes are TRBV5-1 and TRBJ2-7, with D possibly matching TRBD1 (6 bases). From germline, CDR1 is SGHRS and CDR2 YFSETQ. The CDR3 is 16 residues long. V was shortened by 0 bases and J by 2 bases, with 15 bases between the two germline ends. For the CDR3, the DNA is TGCGCCAGCAGCTTGGGACCCGACAGGAATGCCTACGAGCAGTACTTC. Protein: CASSLGPDRNAYEQYF.

In DNA, the CDR3 is TGCAGCGTTGACGAGGGAAAACCCTCTAACTATGGCTACACCTTC. This gives the protein CSVDEGKPSNYGYTF. V usage is TRBV29-1 and J usage is TRBJ1-2; D not certain. Germline values: CDR1 SQVTM, CDR2 ANQGSEA. Trimming took 3 bases from V and 0 from J, leaving 14 bases between them. The CDR3 has 15 residues.

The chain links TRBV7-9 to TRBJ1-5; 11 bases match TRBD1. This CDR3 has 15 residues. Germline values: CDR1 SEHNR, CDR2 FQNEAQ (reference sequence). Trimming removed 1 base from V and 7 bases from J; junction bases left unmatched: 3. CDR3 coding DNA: TGTGCCAGCAGCTTAGGGACAGGGGGCCGGCAGCCCCAGCATTTT. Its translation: CASSLGTGGRQPQHF.

The CDR3 spells CASINRGLSTEAFF. DNA for the CDR3: TGTGCCAGCATTAACAGGGGGTTGAGCACTGAAGCTTTCTTT. V is TRBV11-2 and J is TRBJ1-1; 8 nucleotides agree with TRBD1. Per germline, CDR1 SGHAT and CDR2 FQNNGV. The trim removed 7 bases at V and 4 bases at J, leaving 8 bases unmatched. The CDR3 spans 14 residues.

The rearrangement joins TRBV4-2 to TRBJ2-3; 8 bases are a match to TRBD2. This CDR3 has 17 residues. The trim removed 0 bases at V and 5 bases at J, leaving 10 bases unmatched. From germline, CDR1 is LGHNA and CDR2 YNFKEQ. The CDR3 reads CASSQEGTRSFRDTQYF. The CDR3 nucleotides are TGTGCCAGCAGCCAAGAGGGGACTAGGTCCTTCCGAGATACGCAGTATTTT.

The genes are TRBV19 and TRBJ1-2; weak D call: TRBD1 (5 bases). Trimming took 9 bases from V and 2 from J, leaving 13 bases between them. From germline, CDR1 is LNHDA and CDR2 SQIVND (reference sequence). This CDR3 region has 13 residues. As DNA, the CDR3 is TGTGCCAGCTTTCGGGACTCAAACTATGGCTACACCTTC. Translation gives CASFRDSNYGYTF.

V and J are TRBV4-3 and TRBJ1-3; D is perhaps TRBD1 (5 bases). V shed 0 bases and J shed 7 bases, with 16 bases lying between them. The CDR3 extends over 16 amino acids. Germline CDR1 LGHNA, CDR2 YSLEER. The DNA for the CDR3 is TGCGCCAGCAGCCAAGATTTTCGGACACTCGGGAACACCATATATTTT. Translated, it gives CASSQDFRTLGNTIYF.

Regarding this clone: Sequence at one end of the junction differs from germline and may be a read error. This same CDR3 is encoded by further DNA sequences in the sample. The CDR3 is CASNPRAAYNSPLHF. CDR3 sequence (DNA): TGTGCCAGCAACCCGAGGGCGGCCTATAATTCCCCCCTCCACTTT. The gene calls are TRBV6-5 and TRBJ1-6; D gene ambiguous. The CDR3 length is 15 residues. Germline values: CDR1 MNHEY, CDR2 SVGAGI.

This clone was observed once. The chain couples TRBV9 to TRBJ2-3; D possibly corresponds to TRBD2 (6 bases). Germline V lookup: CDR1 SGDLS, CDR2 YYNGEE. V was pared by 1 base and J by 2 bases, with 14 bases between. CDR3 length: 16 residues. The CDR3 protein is CASSVLGGGVTDTQYF. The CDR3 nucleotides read TGTGCCAGCAGCGTACTTGGGGGAGGAGTCACAGATACGCAGTATTTT. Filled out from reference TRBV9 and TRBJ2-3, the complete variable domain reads DSGVTQTPKHLITATGQRVTLRCSPRSGDLSVYWYQQSLDQGLQFLIQYYNGEERAKGNILERFSAQQFPDLHSELNLSSLELGDSALYFCASSVLGGGVTDTQYFGPGTRLTVL.

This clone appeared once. Here the CDR3 DNA reads TGTGCCAGCAGCCAAGATCGTCAATCGGGGTCCCCCAACTATGGCTACACCTTC. Its translation: CASSQDRQSGSPNYGYTF. The chain uses TRBV14 and TRBJ1-2, with unresolved D. V gave up 0 bases and J gave up 2 bases, with 19 bases separating them. CDR1 is SGHDN, CDR2 FVKESK, per germline. This CDR3 has 18 residues.

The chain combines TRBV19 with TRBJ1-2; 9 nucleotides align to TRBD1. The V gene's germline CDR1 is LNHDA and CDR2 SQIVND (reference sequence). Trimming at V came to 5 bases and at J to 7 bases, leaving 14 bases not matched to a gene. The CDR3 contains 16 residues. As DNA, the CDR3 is TGTGCCAGTAGTGTACTACAGGGGGCCTCCTCCTCTGGCTACACCTTC. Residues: CASSVLQGASSSGYTF.

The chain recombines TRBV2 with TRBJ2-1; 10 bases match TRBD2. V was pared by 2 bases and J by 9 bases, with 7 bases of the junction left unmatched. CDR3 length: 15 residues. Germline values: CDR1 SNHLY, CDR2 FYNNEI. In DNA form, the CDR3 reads TGTGCCAGCAGTGAATGGTCTAGCGGGAGTGGTGAGCAGTTCTTC. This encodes CASSEWSSGSGEQFF. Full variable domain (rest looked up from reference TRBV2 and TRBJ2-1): EPEVTQTPSHQVTQMGQEVILRCVPISNHLYFYWYRQILGQKVEFLVSFYNNEISEKSEIFDDQFSVERPDGSNFTLKIRSTKLEDSAMYFCASSEWSSGSGEQFFGPGTRLTVL.

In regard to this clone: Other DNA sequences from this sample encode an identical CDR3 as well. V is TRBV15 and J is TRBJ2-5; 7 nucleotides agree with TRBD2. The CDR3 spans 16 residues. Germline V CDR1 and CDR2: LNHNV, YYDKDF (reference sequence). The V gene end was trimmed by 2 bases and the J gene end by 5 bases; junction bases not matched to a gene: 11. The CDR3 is CATSRPRDYPKETQYF. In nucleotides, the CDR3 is TGTGCCACCAGCAGACCGCGGGACTATCCGAAGGAGACCCAGTACTTC.

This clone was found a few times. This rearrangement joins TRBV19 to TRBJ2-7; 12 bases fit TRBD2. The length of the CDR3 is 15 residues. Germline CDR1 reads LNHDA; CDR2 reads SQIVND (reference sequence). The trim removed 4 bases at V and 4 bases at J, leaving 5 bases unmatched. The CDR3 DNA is TGTGCCAGTAGTACTCGGACTAGCGGGACTTACGAGCAGTACTTC. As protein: CASSTRTSGTYEQYF.